This T cell receptor beta chain was retrieved from a study of cytomegalovirus exposure and HLA in healthy donors. Whole-study results and caveats: Common viral pathogens (according to a later analysis) appeared linked to several of the most significant clusters.

Germline V lookup: CDR1 LNHNV, CDR2 YYDKDF (reference sequence). Unmatched junction bases numbered 4, after V lost 1 base and J lost 5 bases. The CDR3 spans 16 residues. Each donor was healthy, and each was a bone marrow donor. As regards this clone: The antigen is not known.

The PCR had 60 Vbeta and 13 Jbeta primers. TCRdb keeps only in-frame clones here, not all; method: immunoSEQ multiplex PCR. Of over 120,000 clones listed, about four fifths are singletons. The material sequenced was PBMCs. The V and J genes are TRBV15 and TRBJ2-1; TRBD1 aligns across 11 bases. The sequence was obtained from a man aged 40-49 years in good health and CMV-seronegative. DNA for the CDR3: TGTGCCACCAGCAGAGGGACAGGGGGCTTGGACAATGAGCAGTTCTTC. Amino acid sequence: CATSRGTGGLDNEQFF.